The text below deals with one T cell receptor (beta chain). The data originate from a study of technical replicates of blood from a handful of donors. Assay used: immunoSEQ multiplex PCR; TCRdb lists only in-frame clones, some missing. This table holds about 83,000 clones, 90% to 95% found once. The CDR3 runs 13 residues. V was pared by 3 bases and J by 9 bases, with 15 bases between. The germline CDR1 and CDR2 sequences are SGHNT and YYREEE (reference sequence). V is TRBV5-4 and J is TRBJ1-1; D unclear. The clonotype originates from a human donor in good health. The sequenced sample consisted of T cells isolated from PBMCs. CDR3 in amino acids: CASSSPRHDQAFF. In DNA, the CDR3 is TGTGCCAGCAGCTCACCGAGACACGACCAAGCTTTCTTT.